This note documents a single T cell receptor (beta chain) sequence. Its specificity is not known. At one boundary the junction diverges from the germline segment, which might be a read error. The source material, 20-30 mg of unsorted bulk tissue, was used to co-extract RNA and DNA. Each sampled tumor had five separate regions taken from it. The sample belongs to a study of tumor-infiltrating lymphocytes in primary liver carcinoma. Overall study: Samples produced roughly 3.5 to 7.13 million productive TCRbeta reads, comparable across tissue types. Findings and caveats of the study: All five tumor regions shared only about 7-25% of top clones.

TCR beta cDNA was prepared out of approximately 500 ng total RNA by means of a constant-region primer. Three nested multiplex PCR rounds, a slightly modified ARM-PCR, produced the libraries for TCR beta. TCRdb reprocessed the multiplex PCR reads via MiXCR and lists one record per CDR3 protein. The sample contains roughly 57,000 distinct CDR3 sequences, less than 75% of which appear only once. Sequencing used liver tumor tissue from sampling region 2. Sample subset: tumor region T2, inferior pole. The receptor was derived from a man aged 35 to 55 with primary liver carcinoma and hepatitis B virus infection.

The CDR3: CASRLTGKGEQFF. DNA for the CDR3: TGTGCCAGCAGACTTACAGGGAAAGGTGAGCAGTTCTTT. This chain joins TRBV6-5 and TRBJ2-1, with D possibly matching TRBD1 (6 bases). The CDR3 has 13 amino acids. Germline V gene lookup returns CDR1 MNHEY and CDR2 SVGAGI.